A single sample gave rise to the 27 T cell receptor beta chains below, sequenced in a study of blood T cell repertoires in COVID-19. Sequencing used immunoSEQ multiplex PCR; TCRdb keeps in-frame clones, though not all of them. The sample contains about 300,000 clones, about 88% of which appear only once. What was sequenced was peripheral blood. These receptors were obtained from a human donor with COVID-19, enrolled during active disease. The donor label of this sample is uncertain.

The V and J genes are TRBV15 and TRBJ1-2, with D tentatively TRBD1 (6 bases). CDR3 length: 15 amino acids. Trimming shortened V by 3 bases and J by 3 bases, and 14 bases separated the two germline ends. From germline, CDR1 is LNHNV and CDR2 YYDKDF (reference sequence). The CDR3 DNA reads as TGTGCCACCAGCAGGTCAGACAGGCCGTACTATGGCTACACCTTC. Protein product: CATSRSDRPYYGYTF.

The rearrangement joins TRBV6-5 to TRBJ2-7; TRBD1 aligns across 7 bases. The CDR3 spans 14 residues. In germline, CDR1 is MNHEY, CDR2 SVGAGI. With V trimmed by 2 bases and J by 2 bases, 3 bases remained unmatched. The CDR3 coding sequence is TGTGCCAGCAGTTACGCACAGGGGACCTACGAGCAGTACTTC. It yields the protein CASSYAQGTYEQYF.

J is TRBJ2-6 and V is TRBV30; D is undetermined. Trimming took off 7 bases at V and 0 bases at J, with 4 bases between the two ends. The CDR3 is made up of 12 amino acids. The V gene's germline CDR1 is GTSNPN and CDR2 SVGIG (reference sequence). This CDR3 is CAYFSGANVLTF. CDR3 coding DNA: TGTGCCTACTTCTCTGGGGCCAACGTCCTGACTTTC. Supplemented by reference TRBV30 and TRBJ2-6, the full variable domain reads SQTIHQWPATLVQPVGSPLSLECTVEGTSNPNLYWYRQAAGRGLQLLFYSVGIGQISSEVPQNLSASRPQDRQFILSSKKLLLSDSGFYLCAYFSGANVLTFGAGSRLTVL.

V is TRBV10-3 and J is TRBJ2-1, with 10 bases that match TRBD1. The junction had 5 bases not matched to a gene; V was cut back by 0 bases and J by 6 bases. CDR1 is ENHRY, CDR2 SYGVKD, per germline. CDR3 length equals 16 residues. CDR3 bases: TGTGCCATCAGTGAGTCTGGGGGGACAGGGGTCAATGAGCAGTTCTTC. It yields the protein CAISESGGTGVNEQFF.

V is TRBV28 and J is TRBJ2-1, with 9 bases that match TRBD2. This CDR3 has 16 residues. CDR1 MDHEN and CDR2 SYDVKM come from the germline V gene. J lost 5 bases, V lost 4 bases, and 9 bases had no gene match. The CDR3 DNA is TGTGCCAGCAGTTCTCCGGGACTAGCCTTGAACAATGAGCAGTTCTTC. This encodes CASSSPGLALNNEQFF.

The chain combines TRBV19 with TRBJ1-1; 7 nucleotides agree with TRBD1. From germline, CDR1 is LNHDA and CDR2 SQIVND (reference sequence). V dropped 2 bases and J dropped 0; count of bases not matched to a gene: 18. The CDR3 totals 20 residues. This CDR3 reads CASSIRRGTERPVMNTEAFF. The CDR3 DNA is TGTGCCAGTAGTATACGGCGCGGGACAGAAAGACCAGTGATGAACACTGAAGCTTTCTTT.

About this clone itself: Sequence at one end of the junction differs from germline and may be a read error. The chain carries TRBV7-7 and TRBJ1-1; D is perhaps TRBD1 (6 bases). This CDR3 has 14 amino acids. Germline CDR1 reads SSHAT; CDR2 reads FNYEAQ (reference sequence). The CDR3 here is CASSPGGPNTEAFF. For the CDR3, the DNA is TGTGCTAGCAGCCCCGGGGGGCCGAACACTGAAGCTTTCTTT.

The chain is built from TRBV25-1 and TRBJ1-3; TRBD1 aligns across 7 bases. The junction had 12 bases not matched to a gene; V was cut back by 3 bases and J by 4 bases. There are 17 residues in the CDR3. From germline, CDR1 is MGHDK and CDR2 SYGVNS. DNA for the CDR3: TGTGCCAGCAGTGAGACTAACAGGGGAAGGATCGGAAACACCATATATTTT. This gives the protein CASSETNRGRIGNTIYF. Full variable domain (rest looked up from reference TRBV25-1 and TRBJ1-3): EADIYQTPRYLVIGTGKKITLECSQTMGHDKMYWYQQDPGMELHLIHYSYGVNSTEKGDLSSESTVSRIRTEHFPLTLESARPSHTSQYLCASSETNRGRIGNTIYFGEGSWLTVV.

The chain uses TRBV21-1 and TRBJ2-3; TRBD2 is the table's D call and was not checked against the DNA. TRBV21-1 is deemed a pseudogene. The CDR3 extends over 13 amino acids. The CDR3 reads CASSKTSKDTQYF. For the CDR3, the DNA is TGTGCCAGCAGCAAGACTAGTAAGGATACGCAGTATTTT.

This chain uses TRBV5-4 with TRBJ1-2, with 11 bases that match TRBD1. The CDR3 has 17 residues. CDR1 SGHNT and CDR2 YYREEE come from the germline V gene (reference sequence). V gave up 4 bases and J gave up 8 bases; unmatched junction bases: 16. CDR3 nucleotides: TGTGCCAGCAGCCCTCCTTCGGACAGGGGGCGCCAGGGAGGCTACACCTTC. It translates to CASSPPSDRGRQGGYTF.

V gene TRBV30 combines with J gene TRBJ1-5; no reliable D call. CDR1 and CDR2 (germline): GTSNPN, SVGIG (reference sequence). V shed 0 bases and J shed 1 base, with 4 bases lying between them. This CDR3 spans 13 amino acids. The CDR3 sequence is CAWSVQSNQPQHF. The CDR3, as DNA: TGTGCCTGGAGTGTACAGAGCAATCAGCCCCAGCATTTT.

V is TRBV5-1 and J is TRBJ2-3; weak D call: TRBD2 (5 bases). The CDR3 length is 15 residues. V was pared by 3 bases and J by 2 bases, with 13 bases between. The germline CDR1 and CDR2 sequences are SGHRS and YFSETQ. The CDR3 coding sequence is TGCGCCAGCAGCTGGCCGGGAACGGACACAGATACGCAGTATTTT. Translated, it gives CASSWPGTDTDTQYF.

J is TRBJ2-1 and V is TRBV28; 9 positions match TRBD2. CDR3 size: 16 residues. J lost 0 bases, V lost 3 bases, and 3 bases had no gene match. The germline V gene encodes CDR1 MDHEN and CDR2 SYDVKM. The CDR3 here is CASSFRGRVSYNEQFF. In DNA form, the CDR3 reads TGTGCCAGCAGTTTCCGCGGGAGGGTCTCCTACAATGAGCAGTTCTTC.

The gene calls are TRBV5-4 and TRBJ2-7; possibly TRBD2 for D (5 bases). V was trimmed by 4 bases and J by 0 bases, leaving 14 bases between them. CDR3 length: 15 amino acids. Germline V gene lookup returns CDR1 SGHNT and CDR2 YYREEE (reference sequence). The CDR3 loop reads CASSGEGPSSYEQYF. DNA of the CDR3: TGTGCCAGCAGCGGAGAGGGCCCAAGCTCCTACGAGCAGTACTTC.

For this clone: Germline is not matched at one junction end, which may reflect a read error. V gene TRBV7-7 combines with J gene TRBJ2-2; perhaps TRBD2 as D (5 bases). Germline values: CDR1 SSHAT, CDR2 FNYEAQ (reference sequence). This CDR3 has 13 amino acids. The CDR3 loop reads CASSLSGFGELFF. CDR3 in DNA: TGTGCTAGCAGCTTATCGGGGTTCGGGGAGCTGTTTTTT.

The chain employs TRBV2 and TRBJ2-7; D gene uncertain. Germline CDR1 is SNHLY and CDR2 is FYNNEI. This CDR3 has 14 residues. V lost 6 bases and J 2 bases, leaving 14 bases between the germline ends. DNA of the CDR3: TGTGCCAGCAGACACCCCAGGAAAGCCTACGAGCAGTACTTC. It yields the protein CASRHPRKAYEQYF.

This chain uses TRBV19 with TRBJ2-5, with TRBD2 matching 14 bases. V was clipped by 5 bases and J by 5 bases; unmatched bases: 10. CDR1 LNHDA and CDR2 SQIVND come from the germline V gene (reference sequence). The CDR3 is 17 residues long. The CDR3 DNA sequence: TGTGCCAGTAGTCCGGGACTAGCGGGAGAACGGTGGGAGACCCAGTACTTC. It translates to CASSPGLAGERWETQYF.

The genes are TRBV7-9 and TRBJ2-1; unclear D gene. The CDR3 consists of 14 residues. V dropped 1 base and J dropped 4 bases, with 8 bases sitting between them. CDR1 and CDR2 from the germline V gene are SEHNR and FQNEAQ (reference sequence). DNA of the CDR3: TGTGCCAGCAGCTTAGGGCGGCTTTACAATGAGCAGTTCTTC. Protein product: CASSLGRLYNEQFF.

The CDR3 nucleotides are TGTGCCACCTCAGGGACTTTCACCGGGGAGCTGTTTTTT. Translated, it gives CATSGTFTGELFF. The gene calls are TRBV6-5 and TRBJ2-2; a possible D gene is TRBD2 (6 bases). Germline CDR1 MNHEY, CDR2 SVGAGI. Trimming removed 10 bases at V and 4 bases at J, with 13 bases between. This CDR3 comprises 13 residues.

The gene calls are TRBV9 and TRBJ2-2; tentative D call: TRBD2 (5 bases). V gave up 0 bases and J gave up 5 bases, with 11 bases separating them. This CDR3 is built from 15 residues. Germline CDR1 SGDLS, CDR2 YYNGEE. The CDR3 DNA is TGTGCCAGCAGCGTAGGAGGGTTAGGGACCGGGGAGCTGTTTTTT. Amino acid sequence: CASSVGGLGTGELFF. Filled out from reference TRBV9 and TRBJ2-2, the complete variable domain reads DSGVTQTPKHLITATGQRVTLRCSPRSGDLSVYWYQQSLDQGLQFLIQYYNGEERAKGNILERFSAQQFPDLHSELNLSSLELGDSALYFCASSVGGLGTGELFFGEGSRLTVL.

With respect to this clone: At one end, the junction sequence differs from germline, possibly due to a read error. The chain employs TRBV7-7 and TRBJ2-7; D is perhaps TRBD1 (5 bases). Germline V gene data show CDR1 as SSHAT and CDR2 as FNYEAQ (reference sequence). CDR3 length: 15 residues. Here the CDR3 reads CASTTSTVQSYEQYF. The CDR3 region has the DNA TGTGCTAGCACCACCTCGACAGTCCAGTCCTACGAGCAGTACTTC.

The V gene is TRBV5-1, the J gene TRBJ1-1; 8 bases fit TRBD1. V lost 4 bases and J lost 1; bases outside the gene matches: 12. The CDR3 has 17 amino acids. Germline CDR1 is SGHRS and CDR2 is YFSETQ. CDR3 region: CASSPQGGQGSNTEAFF. As DNA, the CDR3 is TGCGCCAGCAGCCCCCAAGGAGGACAGGGCTCGAACACTGAAGCTTTCTTT.

This clone was recorded once. The V and J genes are TRBV24-1 and TRBJ2-5; possibly TRBD2 for D (5 bases). V lost 4 bases and J lost 4, with 15 bases in between. Germline V gene sequence: CDR1 KGHDR, CDR2 SFDVKD. This CDR3 has 15 residues. The CDR3 is CATSDPRPGRETQYF. The CDR3, as DNA: TGTGCCACCAGTGACCCTCGACCGGGAAGAGAGACCCAGTACTTC.

The V call is TRBV19, the J call TRBJ2-1, with 9 bases aligning to TRBD2. This CDR3 is built from 17 residues. With V trimmed by 11 bases and J by 9 bases, 23 bases remained unmatched. Germline V gene data show CDR1 as LNHDA and CDR2 as SQIVND (reference sequence). This chain's CDR3 is CAPRTDTVRREGREQFF. The CDR3 DNA reads as TGTGCCCCCAGGACCGACACCGTAAGGCGGGAGGGCCGTGAGCAGTTCTTC.

The chain recombines TRBV12-5 with TRBJ2-5, with D tentatively TRBD2 (6 bases). V shed 3 bases and J shed 3 bases, with 8 bases lying between them. CDR1 is LGHNT and CDR2 is FRNRAP in the germline V gene. CDR3 length: 13 residues. For the CDR3, the DNA is TGTGCTAGTGGTTTTCGACTAGAAGAGACCCAGTACTTC. This gives the protein CASGFRLEETQYF.

CDR3 DNA: TGTGCCAGTAGTATGGGACATTCAACTAATGAAAAACTGTTTTTT. It yields the protein CASSMGHSTNEKLFF. The genes are TRBV19 and TRBJ1-4, with D possibly TRBD1 on 6 matching bases. Germline V CDR1 and CDR2: LNHDA, SQIVND (reference sequence). V was trimmed by 3 bases and J by 0 bases, leaving 8 bases between them. CDR3 length equals 15 residues.

This chain links TRBV28 with TRBJ2-3, with 8 bases matching TRBD1. The CDR3 contains 14 residues. Looked up from germline, CDR1 is MDHEN and CDR2 is SYDVKM. J gave up 0 bases and V 7 bases, and 3 bases lay outside the gene matches. Here the CDR3 reads CASTRGLSTDTQYF. The DNA of the CDR3 is TGTGCCAGCACCAGGGGGCTAAGCACAGATACGCAGTATTTT.